This T cell receptor beta chain derives from a study of cytomegalovirus exposure and HLA in healthy donors. Looked up from germline, CDR1 is SGDLS and CDR2 is YYNGEE. The CDR3 is made up of 14 amino acids. V lost 2 bases and J lost 1, with 9 bases in between. For this clone: Other DNA variants within this sample encode the same CDR3.

It was with 60 Vbeta and 13 Jbeta primers that the PCR ran. Assay used: immunoSEQ multiplex PCR; TCRdb lists only in-frame clones, some missing. The table lists 180,000 or so clones, about 80% of them singletons, with about 2% in the top ten. Sequencing was carried out using PBMCs. The source is a woman aged 30 to 39 in good health and CMV-seropositive. The chain couples TRBV9 to TRBJ1-1, with a possible D match to TRBD1 (6 bases). The CDR3 coding sequence is TGTGCCAGCAGCGTCCAGGGGCAGAACACTGAAGCTTTCTTT. Its translation is CASSVQGQNTEAFF.